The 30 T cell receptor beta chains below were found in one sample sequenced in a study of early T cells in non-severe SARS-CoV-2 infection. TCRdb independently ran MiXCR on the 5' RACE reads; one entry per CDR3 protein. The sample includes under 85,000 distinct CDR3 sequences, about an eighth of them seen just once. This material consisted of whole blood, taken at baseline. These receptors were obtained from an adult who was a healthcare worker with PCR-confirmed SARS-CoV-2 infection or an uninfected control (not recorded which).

CDR3 in amino acids: CASSQPAGETQYF. DNA of the CDR3: TGTGCCAGCAGCCAACCAGCGGGCGAGACCCAGTACTTC. The genes are TRBV3-1 and TRBJ2-5; weak D call: TRBD2 (6 bases). This CDR3 has 13 amino acids. V lost 2 bases to trimming and J lost 5 bases, with 9 bases between them. In germline, CDR1 is LGHDT, CDR2 YNNKEL (reference sequence).

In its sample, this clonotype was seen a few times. CDR3 DNA sequence: TGTGCCAGCAGCTTTCGACTAGCGGGAGCAGAGACCCAGTACTTC. Its translation: CASSFRLAGAETQYF. The rearrangement links TRBV7-2 to TRBJ2-5; 12 nucleotides agree with TRBD2. The germline CDR1 and CDR2 sequences are SGHTA and FQGNSA. The CDR3 has 15 amino acids. V was pared by 3 bases and J by 4 bases, with 3 bases of the junction left unmatched.

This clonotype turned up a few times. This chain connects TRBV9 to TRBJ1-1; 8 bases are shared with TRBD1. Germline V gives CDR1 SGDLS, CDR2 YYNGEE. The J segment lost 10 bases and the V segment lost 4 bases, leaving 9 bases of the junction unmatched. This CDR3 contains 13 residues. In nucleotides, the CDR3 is TGTGCCAGCAGCCCCGGACAGGGACGCTCAGCTTTCTTT. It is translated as CASSPGQGRSAFF.

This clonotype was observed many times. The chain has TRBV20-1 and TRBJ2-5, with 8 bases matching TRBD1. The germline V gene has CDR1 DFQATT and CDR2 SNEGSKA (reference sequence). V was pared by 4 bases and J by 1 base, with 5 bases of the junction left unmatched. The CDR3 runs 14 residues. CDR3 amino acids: CSAIKDRVQETQYF. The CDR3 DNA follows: TGCAGTGCTATAAAGGACAGGGTCCAAGAGACCCAGTACTTC.

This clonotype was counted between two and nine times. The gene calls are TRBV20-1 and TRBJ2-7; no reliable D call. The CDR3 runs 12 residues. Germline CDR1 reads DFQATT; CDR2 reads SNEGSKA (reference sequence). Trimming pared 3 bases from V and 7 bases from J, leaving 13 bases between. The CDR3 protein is CSASPGSREQYF. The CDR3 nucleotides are TGCAGTGCTAGTCCTGGGTCGCGTGAGCAGTACTTC.

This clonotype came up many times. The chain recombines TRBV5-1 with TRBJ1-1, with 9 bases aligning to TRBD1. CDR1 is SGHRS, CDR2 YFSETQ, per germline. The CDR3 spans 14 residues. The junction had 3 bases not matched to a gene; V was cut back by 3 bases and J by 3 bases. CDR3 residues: CASSWTGVDTEAFF. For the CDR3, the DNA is TGCGCCAGCAGCTGGACAGGGGTGGACACTGAAGCTTTCTTT.

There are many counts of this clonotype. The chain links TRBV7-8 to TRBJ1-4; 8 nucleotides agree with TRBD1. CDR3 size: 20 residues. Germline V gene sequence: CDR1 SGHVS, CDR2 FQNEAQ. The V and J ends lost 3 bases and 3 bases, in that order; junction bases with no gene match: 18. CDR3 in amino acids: CASSFLETGVTRASNEKLFF. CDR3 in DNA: TGTGCCAGCAGCTTTCTTGAGACAGGGGTAACCCGGGCCTCTAATGAAAAACTGTTTTTT. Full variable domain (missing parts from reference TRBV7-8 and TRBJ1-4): GAGVSQSPRYKVAKRGQDVALRCDPISGHVSLFWYQQALGQGPEFLTYFQNEAQLDKSGLPSDRFFAERPEGSVSTLKIQRTQQEDSAVYLCASSFLETGVTRASNEKLFFGSGTQLSVL.

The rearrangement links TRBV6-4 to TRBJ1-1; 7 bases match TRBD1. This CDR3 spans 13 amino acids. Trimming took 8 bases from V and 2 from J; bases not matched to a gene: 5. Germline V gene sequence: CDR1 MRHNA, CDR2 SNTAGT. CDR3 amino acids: CASRRQGNTEAFF. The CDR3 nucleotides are TGTGCCAGCCGAAGACAGGGCAACACTGAAGCTTTCTTT.

The CDR3 DNA follows: TGCAGTGCCCAAAAACAGCCAACTAATGAAAAACTGTTTTTT. Protein product: CSAQKQPTNEKLFF. The chain couples TRBV20-1 to TRBJ1-4; D is ambiguous. Germline V gene data show CDR1 as DFQATT and CDR2 as SNEGSKA (reference sequence). This CDR3 region has 14 residues. V was pared by 6 bases and J by 0 bases, with 11 bases between.

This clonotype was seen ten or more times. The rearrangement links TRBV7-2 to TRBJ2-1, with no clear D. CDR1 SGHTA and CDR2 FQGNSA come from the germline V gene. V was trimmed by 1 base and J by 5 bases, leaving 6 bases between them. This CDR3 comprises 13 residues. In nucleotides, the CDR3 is TGTGCCAGCAGCTTAGGTAGAGACAATGAGCAGTTCTTC. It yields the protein CASSLGRDNEQFF.

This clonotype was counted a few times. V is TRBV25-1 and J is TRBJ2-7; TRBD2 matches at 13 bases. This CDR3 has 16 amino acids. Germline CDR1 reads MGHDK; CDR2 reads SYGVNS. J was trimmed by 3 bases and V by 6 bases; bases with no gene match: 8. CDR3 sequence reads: CASSPTSGRAGYEQYF. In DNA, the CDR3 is TGTGCCAGCAGCCCCACTAGCGGGAGGGCCGGCTACGAGCAGTACTTC.

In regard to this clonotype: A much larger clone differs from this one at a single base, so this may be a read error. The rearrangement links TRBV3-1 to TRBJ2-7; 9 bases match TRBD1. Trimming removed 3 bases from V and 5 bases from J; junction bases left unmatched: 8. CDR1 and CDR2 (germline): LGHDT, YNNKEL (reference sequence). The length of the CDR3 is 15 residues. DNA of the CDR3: TGTGCCAGCAGCCAGGAGGGGACAGGGAGTAACGAGCAGTACTTC. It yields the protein CASSQEGTGSNEQYF.

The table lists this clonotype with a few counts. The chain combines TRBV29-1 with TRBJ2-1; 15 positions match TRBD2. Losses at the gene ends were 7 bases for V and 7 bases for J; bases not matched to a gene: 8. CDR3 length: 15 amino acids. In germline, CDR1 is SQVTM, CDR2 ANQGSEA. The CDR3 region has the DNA TGCAGCGCCCGGACTAGCGGGGGGGCCGGGAATGAGCAGTTCTTC. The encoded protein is CSARTSGGAGNEQFF.

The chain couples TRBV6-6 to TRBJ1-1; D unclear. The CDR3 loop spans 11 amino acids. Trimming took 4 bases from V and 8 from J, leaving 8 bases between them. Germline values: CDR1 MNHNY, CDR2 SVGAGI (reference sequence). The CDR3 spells CASSLATEAFF. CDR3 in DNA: TGTGCCAGCAGTTTGGCGACAGAAGCTTTCTTT.

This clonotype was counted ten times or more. CDR3 bases: TGTGCCAGCAGTGAAGCGCGCCAGGGGGATACGCAGTATTTT. Its translation is CASSEARQGDTQYF. The chain couples TRBV6-1 to TRBJ2-3; D may be TRBD1 (6 bases). Germline CDR1 and CDR2: MNHNS and SASEGT. The germline V and J ends were trimmed by 0 bases and 6 bases, with 10 bases remaining between them. This CDR3 has 14 amino acids.

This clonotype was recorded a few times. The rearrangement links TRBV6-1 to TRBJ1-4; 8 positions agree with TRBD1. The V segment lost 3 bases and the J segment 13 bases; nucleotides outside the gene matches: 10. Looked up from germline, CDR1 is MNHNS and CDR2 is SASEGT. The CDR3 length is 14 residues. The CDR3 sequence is CASSEPGDRLTLFF. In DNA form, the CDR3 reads TGTGCCAGCAGTGAGCCCGGGGACAGGTTGACACTGTTTTTT.

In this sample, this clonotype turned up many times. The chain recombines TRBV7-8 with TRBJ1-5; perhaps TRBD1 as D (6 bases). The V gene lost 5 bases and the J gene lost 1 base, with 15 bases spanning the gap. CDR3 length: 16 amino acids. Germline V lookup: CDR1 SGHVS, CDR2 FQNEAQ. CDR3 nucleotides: TGTGCCAGCAGCCCACGATGGAGGGGGAGCAATCAGCCCCAGCATTTT. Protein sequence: CASSPRWRGSNQPQHF.

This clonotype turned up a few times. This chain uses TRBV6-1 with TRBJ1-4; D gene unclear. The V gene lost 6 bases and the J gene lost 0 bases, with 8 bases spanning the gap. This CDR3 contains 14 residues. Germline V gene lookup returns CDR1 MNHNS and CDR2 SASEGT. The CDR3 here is CASSPEPTNEKLFF. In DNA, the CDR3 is TGTGCCAGCAGCCCAGAACCAACTAATGAAAAACTGTTTTTT.

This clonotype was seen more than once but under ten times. DNA of the CDR3: TGTGCCAGCAGTAGCAGGGTGACCCATAATTCACCCCTCCACTTT. Translation: CASSSRVTHNSPLHF. The chain recombines TRBV12-3 or TRBV12-4 with TRBJ1-6; TRBD1 is a possible D gene (5 bases). CDR3 length equals 15 residues. Trimming stripped 5 bases from V and 5 bases from J, with 13 bases between.

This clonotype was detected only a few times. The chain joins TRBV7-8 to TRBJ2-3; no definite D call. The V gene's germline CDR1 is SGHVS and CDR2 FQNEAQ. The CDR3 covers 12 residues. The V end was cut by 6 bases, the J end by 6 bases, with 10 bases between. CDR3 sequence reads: CASRDVMDTQYF. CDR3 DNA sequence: TGTGCCAGCAGAGACGTCATGGATACGCAGTATTTT.

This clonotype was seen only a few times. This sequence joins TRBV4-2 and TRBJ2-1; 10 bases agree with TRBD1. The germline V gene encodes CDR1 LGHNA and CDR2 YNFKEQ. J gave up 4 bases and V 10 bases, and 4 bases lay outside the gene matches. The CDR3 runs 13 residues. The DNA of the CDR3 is TGTGCCACTACGGGACAGGGGTACAATGAGCAGTTCTTC. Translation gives CATTGQGYNEQFF.

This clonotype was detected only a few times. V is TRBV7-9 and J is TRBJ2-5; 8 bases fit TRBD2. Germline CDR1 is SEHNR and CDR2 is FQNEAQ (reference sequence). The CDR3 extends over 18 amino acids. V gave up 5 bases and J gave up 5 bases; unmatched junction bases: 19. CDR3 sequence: CASSPGGGRPTLRETQYF. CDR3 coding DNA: TGTGCCAGCAGCCCCGGGGGCGGGAGGCCCACCCTGAGGGAGACCCAGTACTTC.

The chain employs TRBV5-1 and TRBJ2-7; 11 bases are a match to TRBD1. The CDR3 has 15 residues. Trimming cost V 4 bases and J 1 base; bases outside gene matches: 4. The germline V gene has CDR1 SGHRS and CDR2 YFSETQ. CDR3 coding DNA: TGCGCCAGCAGCGAGGACAGGGGGCGGTCCTACGAGCAGTACTTC. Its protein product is CASSEDRGRSYEQYF.

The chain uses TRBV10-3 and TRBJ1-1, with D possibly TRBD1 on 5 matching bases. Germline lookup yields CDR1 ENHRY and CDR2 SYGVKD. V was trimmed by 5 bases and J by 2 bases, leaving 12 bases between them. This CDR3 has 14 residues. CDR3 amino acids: CAISRNGGNTEAFF. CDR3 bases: TGTGCCATCAGTCGGAACGGGGGAAACACTGAAGCTTTCTTT.

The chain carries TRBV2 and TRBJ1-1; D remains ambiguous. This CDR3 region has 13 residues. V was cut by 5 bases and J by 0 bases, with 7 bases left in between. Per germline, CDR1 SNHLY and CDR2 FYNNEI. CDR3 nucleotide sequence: TGTGCCAGCAGTACAATGATGAACACTGAAGCTTTCTTT. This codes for CASSTMMNTEAFF.

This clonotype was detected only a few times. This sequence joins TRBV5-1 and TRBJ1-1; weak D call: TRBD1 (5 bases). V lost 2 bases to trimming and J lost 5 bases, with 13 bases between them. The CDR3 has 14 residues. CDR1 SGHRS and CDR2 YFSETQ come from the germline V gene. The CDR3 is CASSFEGKGTEAFF. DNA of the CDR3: TGCGCCAGCAGCTTTGAGGGGAAAGGAACTGAAGCTTTCTTT.

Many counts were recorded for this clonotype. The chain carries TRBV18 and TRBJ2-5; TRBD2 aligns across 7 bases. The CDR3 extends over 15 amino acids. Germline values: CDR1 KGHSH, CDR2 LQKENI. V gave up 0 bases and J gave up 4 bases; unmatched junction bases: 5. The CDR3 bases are TGTGCCAGCTCACCACCGACTAGCATCCTAGAGACCCAGTACTTC. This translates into CASSPPTSILETQYF.

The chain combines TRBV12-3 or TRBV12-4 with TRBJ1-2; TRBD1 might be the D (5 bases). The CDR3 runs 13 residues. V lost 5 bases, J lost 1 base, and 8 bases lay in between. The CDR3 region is CASSRTLNYGYTF. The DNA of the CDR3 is TGTGCCAGCAGTCGGACACTTAACTATGGCTACACCTTC.

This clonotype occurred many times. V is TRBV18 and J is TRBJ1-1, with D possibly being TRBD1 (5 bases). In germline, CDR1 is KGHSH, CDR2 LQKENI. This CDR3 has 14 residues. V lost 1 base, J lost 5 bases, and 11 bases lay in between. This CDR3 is CASSPRREGTEAFF. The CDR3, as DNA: TGTGCCAGCTCACCACGCAGGGAAGGGACTGAAGCTTTCTTT.

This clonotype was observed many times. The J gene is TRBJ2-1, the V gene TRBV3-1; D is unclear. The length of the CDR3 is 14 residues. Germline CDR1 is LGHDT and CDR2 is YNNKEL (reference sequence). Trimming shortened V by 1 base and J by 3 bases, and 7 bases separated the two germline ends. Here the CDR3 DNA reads TGTGCCAGCAGCCAAGGCGGAAACTACAATGAGCAGTTCTTC. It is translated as CASSQGGNYNEQFF.